This entry concerns a single T cell receptor (beta chain). Its antigen remains unidentified. The CDR3 length is 11 residues. Trimming took 7 bases from V and 11 from J, leaving 17 bases between them. CDR1 is SQVTM and CDR2 is ANQGSEA in the germline V gene. The data stem from a study of OX40 agonist ivuxolimab in advanced cancers. Assay: immunoSEQ multiplex PCR; the TCRdb copy retains only in-frame clones and omits some. The sample gives 11,000 to 15,000 clones, 90% to 95% of which show up once; roughly 23% is in the top ten. General study points: At doses 0.1 to 3.0 mg/kg, CD4+ and CD8+ clones expanded.

Sample: CD4+ or CD8+ T cells sorted from blood, taken in a trial of the OX40 agonist ivuxolimab. The clonotype was recovered from an adult with an advanced solid tumor such as melanoma, head and neck, liver or kidney cancer. The genes are TRBV29-1 and TRBJ1-1, with no clear D. Written as DNA, the CDR3 is TGCAGCGCCCCTTCCCCCCTGGGGGCTTTCTTT. Translation gives CSAPSPLGAFF.